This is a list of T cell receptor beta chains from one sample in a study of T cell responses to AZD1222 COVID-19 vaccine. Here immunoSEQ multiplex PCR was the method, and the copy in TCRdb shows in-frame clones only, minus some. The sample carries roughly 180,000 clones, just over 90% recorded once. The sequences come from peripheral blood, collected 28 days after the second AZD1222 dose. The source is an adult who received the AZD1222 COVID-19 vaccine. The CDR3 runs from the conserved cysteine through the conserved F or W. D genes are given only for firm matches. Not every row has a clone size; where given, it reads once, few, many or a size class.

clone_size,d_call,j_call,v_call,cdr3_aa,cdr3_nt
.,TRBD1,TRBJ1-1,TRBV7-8,CASSWGTGASYEAFF,TGTGCCAGCAGCTGGGGGACAGGGGCTTCGTACGAAGCTTTCTTT
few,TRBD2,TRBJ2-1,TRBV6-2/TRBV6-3,CASSYGLAGGDEQFF,TGTGCCAGCAGTTACGGGCTAGCGGGAGGCGATGAGCAGTTCTTC
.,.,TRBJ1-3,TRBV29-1,CSVESGDTIYF,TGCAGCGTTGAGTCGGGAGACACCATATATTTT
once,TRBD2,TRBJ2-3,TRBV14,CASSQERLAGGTDTQYF,TGTGCCAGCAGCCAAGAAAGGCTAGCGGGAGGTACAGATACGCAGTATTTT
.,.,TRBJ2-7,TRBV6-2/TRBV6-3,CASSYWGLEQYF,TGTGCCAGCAGTTACTGGGGTCTGGAGCAGTACTTC
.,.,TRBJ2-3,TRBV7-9,CATGTVTDTQYF,TGTGCCACCGGGACTGTCACAGATACGCAGTATTTT
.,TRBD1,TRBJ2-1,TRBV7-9,CASIWTGSYNEQFF,TGTGCCAGCATTTGGACAGGGTCCTACAATGAGCAGTTCTTC
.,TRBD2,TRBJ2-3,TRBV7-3,CASAPGGGATDTQYF,TGTGCCAGCGCCCCCGGCGGGGGGGCCACAGATACGCAGTATTTT
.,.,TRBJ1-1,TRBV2,CARTGYTEAFF,TGTGCCAGAACAGGCTACACTGAAGCTTTCTTT
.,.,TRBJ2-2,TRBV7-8,CASSLQKGRAGELFF,TGTGCCAGCAGCTTACAAAAGGGAAGGGCCGGGGAGCTGTTTTTT
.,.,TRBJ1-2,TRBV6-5,CASIGANYPYGYTF,TGTGCCAGCATAGGGGCCAATTACCCCTATGGCTACACCTTC
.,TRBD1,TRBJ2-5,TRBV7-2,CASSSDRAQETQYF,TGTGCCAGCAGCTCGGACAGGGCCCAAGAGACCCAGTACTTC
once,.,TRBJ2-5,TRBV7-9,CASSLGQGVQETQYF,TGTGCCAGCAGCTTGGGACAAGGAGTTCAAGAGACCCAGTACTTC
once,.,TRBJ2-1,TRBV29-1,CSVEEGYEQFF,TGCAGCGTTGAAGAGGGCTATGAGCAGTTCTTC
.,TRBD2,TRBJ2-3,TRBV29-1,CSVEGLAGEGTQYF,TGCAGCGTTGAAGGTCTAGCGGGAGAGGGGACGCAGTATTTT
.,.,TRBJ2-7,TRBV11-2,CASRKGRHEQYF,TGTGCCAGCAGAAAAGGGAGGCACGAGCAGTACTTC
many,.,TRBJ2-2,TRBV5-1,CASSFAPGTGELFF,TGCGCCAGCAGCTTCGCCCCGGGCACCGGGGAGCTGTTTTTT